Below, 30 T cell receptor beta chains from the same sample are listed, as sequenced in a study of graft-versus-host responses after intestinal transplantation. No antigen has been assigned to these receptors. Data came from immunoSEQ multiplex PCR; TCRdb stores just in-frame clones and leaves some out. The repertoire holds over 75,000 clones, with roughly 84% as singletons. Sequences were derived from unstimulated CD8+ T cells sorted from spleen or lymph node cells, sampled before transplant. Receptor source: a human donor who was the organ donor for an intestinal transplant.

This clone has only one observation. This chain uses TRBV11-2 with TRBJ2-7; D may be TRBD1 (6 bases). Trimming removed 0 bases at V and 6 bases at J, with 15 bases between. Germline CDR1 and CDR2: SGHAT and FQNNGV. The CDR3 is 15 residues long. The CDR3 is CASSLDPPGAGEQYF. CDR3 nucleotides: TGTGCCAGCAGCTTAGATCCTCCAGGGGCTGGCGAGCAGTACTTC.

V is TRBV6-1 and J is TRBJ2-2; D not resolved. V dropped 2 bases and J dropped 2 bases, with 12 bases sitting between them. The CDR3 contains 16 residues. Germline V lookup: CDR1 MNHNS, CDR2 SASEGT. The CDR3 region has the DNA TGTGCCAGCAGTGAATATCCCAGCCCAAACACCGGGGAGCTGTTTTTT. It yields the protein CASSEYPSPNTGELFF.

V and J are TRBV5-6 and TRBJ2-1, with D possibly matching TRBD2 (6 bases). The CDR3 sequence is 15 residues long. Germline CDR1 SGHDT, CDR2 YYEEEE. The V gene lost 4 bases and the J gene lost 4 bases, with 15 bases spanning the gap. Here the CDR3 reads CASSGGKYLYNEQFF. The DNA for the CDR3 is TGTGCCAGCAGCGGAGGGAAATACCTATACAATGAGCAGTTCTTC. The variable domain in full, completed from reference TRBV5-6 and TRBJ2-1, reads DAGVTQSPTHLIKTRGQQVTLRCSPKSGHDTVSWYQQALGQGPQFIFQYYEEEERQRGNFPDRFSGHQFPNYSSELNVNALLLGDSALYLCASSGGKYLYNEQFFGPGTRLTVL.

The CDR3 spells CASSLSPDINQPQHF. The CDR3 DNA reads as TGTGCCAGCAGCTTGTCCCCCGATATCAATCAGCCCCAGCATTTT. This chain uses TRBV5-6 with TRBJ1-5; D remains unclear. The CDR3 sequence is 15 residues long. V was trimmed by 1 base and J by 3 bases, leaving 11 bases between them. Germline-derived CDR1 and CDR2 are SGHDT and YYEEEE.

V usage is TRBV7-3 and J usage is TRBJ2-3; 8 nucleotides agree with TRBD2. This CDR3 is built from 15 residues. Germline CDR1 and CDR2: SGHTA and FQGTGA. V gave up 6 bases and J gave up 5 bases; unmatched junction bases: 10. The CDR3, as DNA: TGTGCCAGCAGTTCCCTCGGGGGGGCGAGAGATACGCAGTATTTT. Residues: CASSSLGGARDTQYF.

This chain links TRBV9 with TRBJ1-2; possibly TRBD1 for D (6 bases). V gave up 5 bases and J gave up 7 bases, with 18 bases separating them. This CDR3 has 14 residues. Germline V gene sequence: CDR1 SGDLS, CDR2 YYNGEE. CDR3 region: CASRGGAEFSGYTF. The CDR3 DNA reads as TGTGCCAGCAGGGGGGGCGCGGAATTCTCTGGCTACACCTTC.

Only one count was recorded for this clone. The V and J genes are TRBV4-2 and TRBJ2-2, with 7 positions matching TRBD2. Per the germline V gene, CDR1 is LGHNA and CDR2 is YNFKEQ. The junction had 13 bases not matched to a gene; V was cut back by 4 bases and J by 8 bases. This CDR3 is built from 16 residues. The CDR3 DNA sequence: TGTGCCAGCAGCCCCTCCATGAGCGGGGTCGAGGGGGAGCTGTTTTTT. It yields the protein CASSPSMSGVEGELFF.

This chain connects TRBV7-6 to TRBJ2-3; the D is unclear. CDR1 and CDR2 (germline): SGHVS, FNYEAQ. The length of the CDR3 is 11 residues. V was cut by 4 bases and J by 9 bases, with 8 bases left in between. The chain's CDR3 is CASSSSATQYF. The CDR3 DNA follows: TGTGCCAGCAGCTCATCCGCCACGCAGTATTTT.

The sample holds one count of this clone. The V call is TRBV19, the J call TRBJ1-2; D possibly corresponds to TRBD1 (6 bases). V was trimmed by 10 bases and J by 5 bases, leaving 14 bases between them. CDR3 size: 12 residues. CDR1 and CDR2 from the germline V gene are LNHDA and SQIVND (reference sequence). The chain's CDR3 is CATKGGAYGYTF. The DNA of the CDR3 is TGTGCCACAAAAGGGGGGGCTTATGGCTACACCTTC.

This clone appeared once. The rearrangement links TRBV28 to TRBJ2-5; no clear D. This CDR3 is built from 13 residues. Germline V gene lookup returns CDR1 MDHEN and CDR2 SYDVKM. Trimming left V 6 bases short and J 5 bases short, with 13 bases between. CDR3 in amino acids: CASSPGVWETQYF. The CDR3, as DNA: TGTGCCAGCAGCCCTGGGGTTTGGGAGACCCAGTACTTC.

This clone has only one observation. The chain has TRBV7-3 and TRBJ2-7; D possibly matches TRBD1 or TRBD2 (5 bases each). V lost 5 bases to trimming and J lost 2 bases, with 10 bases between them. Germline V gene data show CDR1 as SGHTA and CDR2 as FQGTGA. This CDR3 contains 13 residues. In nucleotides, the CDR3 is TGTGCCAGCAGCCCGGGACCGGCCTACGAGCAGTACTTC. The encoded protein is CASSPGPAYEQYF.

The V call is TRBV28, the J call TRBJ2-5; 9 bases map to TRBD1. The V gene end was trimmed by 5 bases and the J gene end by 3 bases; junction bases not matched to a gene: 7. Per germline, CDR1 MDHEN and CDR2 SYDVKM. There are 15 residues in the CDR3. This CDR3 reads CASSTTGGAEETQYF. The CDR3 coding sequence is TGTGCCAGCAGTACCACAGGGGGCGCAGAAGAGACCCAGTACTTC.

The chain joins TRBV11-3 to TRBJ1-1, with D possibly being TRBD1 (6 bases). Trimming took 5 bases from V and 4 from J, leaving 14 bases between them. The CDR3 runs to 14 residues. CDR1 and CDR2 (germline): SGHNT, YENEEA. Here the CDR3 DNA reads TGTGCCAGCAGCCCGACAGGACGGGGCACTGAAGCTTTCTTT. Amino acids: CASSPTGRGTEAFF.

The chain carries TRBV27 and TRBJ2-7; TRBD1 matches 10 bases. The germline gives CDR1 MNHEY, CDR2 SMNVEV (reference sequence). V dropped 8 bases and J dropped 4; count of bases not matched to a gene: 5. The CDR3 is 13 residues long. DNA of the CDR3: TGTGCCAGCGCCCCGGGACAGGGGTACGAGCAGTACTTC. Amino acid sequence: CASAPGQGYEQYF.

The chain employs TRBV29-1 and TRBJ2-7, with D perhaps matching TRBD1 (5 bases). The CDR3 consists of 14 residues. CDR1 is SQVTM, CDR2 ANQGSEA, per germline. V lost 7 bases and J 6 bases, leaving 22 bases between the germline ends. CDR3 in DNA: TGCAGCGCCGTTCCTGAAAAAAGGGGTCCCGAGCAGTACTTC. Its protein is CSAVPEKRGPEQYF.

This chain's CDR3 is CASSLRGTHYYGYTF. The CDR3 DNA reads as TGTGCCAGCAGTTTAAGAGGAACTCATTATTATGGCTACACCTTC. The chain uses TRBV28 and TRBJ1-2; D unclear. This CDR3 spans 15 amino acids. In germline, CDR1 is MDHEN, CDR2 SYDVKM. Trimming left V 2 bases short and J 5 bases short, with 15 bases between.

This clone has just one count. The V and J genes are TRBV6-1 and TRBJ2-5; no definite D call. V was trimmed by 3 bases and J by 5 bases, leaving 10 bases between them. This CDR3 contains 13 residues. Per germline, CDR1 MNHNS and CDR2 SASEGT. CDR3 loop: CASSDPTWETQYF. Written as DNA, the CDR3 is TGTGCCAGCAGTGACCCGACGTGGGAGACCCAGTACTTC.

The rearrangement joins TRBV5-1 to TRBJ1-1, with D hard to call. The V gene's germline CDR1 is SGHRS and CDR2 YFSETQ. Trimming took off 0 bases at V and 4 bases at J, with 13 bases between the two ends. The CDR3 extends over 15 amino acids. The CDR3 nucleotides are TGCGCCAGCAGCTTGGAGGGCGGAGGCGGCACTGAAGCTTTCTTT. Translated, it gives CASSLEGGGGTEAFF.

The chain uses TRBV4-2 and TRBJ2-3; D unclear. V lost 2 bases, J lost 4 bases, and 13 bases lay in between. The CDR3 has 15 amino acids. Germline V gene data show CDR1 as LGHNA and CDR2 as YNFKEQ. The CDR3 is CASSQTELLADTQYF. The CDR3, as DNA: TGTGCCAGCAGCCAAACGGAGCTACTGGCAGATACGCAGTATTTT.

This chain links TRBV5-1 with TRBJ2-2; perhaps TRBD1 as D (5 bases). Germline-derived CDR1 and CDR2 are SGHRS and YFSETQ. The CDR3 extends over 15 amino acids. Trimming removed 2 bases at V and 5 bases at J, with 13 bases between. CDR3 coding DNA: TGCGCCAGCAGCTTTTTTTGGGGCGAGACCGGGGAGCTGTTTTTT. It codes for CASSFFWGETGELFF.

The rearrangement uses TRBV9 and TRBJ2-5; TRBD2 aligns across 9 bases. The CDR3 runs 16 residues. The trim removed 4 bases at V and 4 bases at J, leaving 11 bases unmatched. The germline V gene has CDR1 SGDLS and CDR2 YYNGEE. The CDR3 loop reads CASSPGIAGVGETQYF. The CDR3 bases are TGTGCCAGCAGCCCCGGGATAGCGGGGGTTGGAGAGACCCAGTACTTC.

The chain joins TRBV7-9 to TRBJ1-6; 7 bases are a match to TRBD1. The germline V gene has CDR1 SEHNR and CDR2 FQNEAQ (reference sequence). The junction had 9 bases not matched to a gene; V was cut back by 7 bases and J by 6 bases. This CDR3 is built from 15 residues. The CDR3 region has the DNA TGTGCCAGCACCGGACAGGAGGTCGGTAATTCACCCCTCCACTTT. Translated, it gives CASTGQEVGNSPLHF.

The chain joins TRBV7-9 to TRBJ1-2, with D perhaps matching TRBD1 (6 bases). CDR1 SEHNR and CDR2 FQNEAQ come from the germline V gene (reference sequence). This CDR3 comprises 14 residues. Trimming pared 5 bases from V and 8 bases from J, leaving 18 bases between. The CDR3 is CASSHKTGRHGYTF. The DNA of the CDR3 is TGTGCCAGCAGCCATAAAACAGGGAGGCACGGCTACACCTTC.

The chain is built from TRBV27 and TRBJ2-7; TRBD1 matches at 7 bases. The CDR3 consists of 13 residues. Germline CDR1 reads MNHEY; CDR2 reads SMNVEV (reference sequence). With 2 bases clipped from V and 11 bases from J, the junction kept 9 bases outside the gene matches. Here the CDR3 reads CASSLVPLGGEYF. Here the CDR3 DNA reads TGTGCCAGCAGTTTAGTCCCCCTAGGGGGCGAGTACTTC.

The chain joins TRBV5-6 to TRBJ2-7; 7 bases line up with TRBD2. From germline, CDR1 is SGHDT and CDR2 YYEEEE. The CDR3 has 15 amino acids. The trim removed 4 bases at V and 3 bases at J, leaving 10 bases unmatched. This CDR3 reads CASSGPRDYLYEQYF. CDR3 DNA sequence: TGTGCCAGCAGCGGGCCTCGGGACTACCTCTACGAGCAGTACTTC.

The chain uses TRBV4-1 and TRBJ2-4; either TRBD1 or TRBD2 may supply D (5 bases each). The germline V gene encodes CDR1 MGHRA and CDR2 YSYEKL. The CDR3 is 14 amino acids. V was shortened by 3 bases and J by 8 bases, with 14 bases between the two germline ends. CDR3 loop: CASSQPGLRYIQYF. The CDR3, as DNA: TGCGCCAGCAGCCAGCCGGGGCTCAGGTACATTCAGTACTTC.

This CDR3 is CANCGLFNEQFF. CDR3 bases: TGTGCCAACTGTGGACTATTTAATGAGCAGTTCTTC. V gene TRBV2 combines with J gene TRBJ2-1, with a possible D match to TRBD2 (6 bases). The germline CDR1 and CDR2 sequences are SNHLY and FYNNEI. Deletions cut 10 bases from V and 7 bases from J, with 14 bases between. This CDR3 region has 12 residues.

The chain uses TRBV27 and TRBJ2-3; TRBD1 matches at 9 bases. The V and J ends lost 2 bases and 0 bases, in that order; junction bases with no gene match: 6. This CDR3 has 17 residues. Looked up from germline, CDR1 is MNHEY and CDR2 is SMNVEV (reference sequence). This chain's CDR3 is CASSLPKTGGSTDTQYF. CDR3 sequence (DNA): TGTGCCAGCAGTTTACCAAAGACAGGGGGTAGCACAGATACGCAGTATTTT.

This clone was seen once. The chain couples TRBV2 to TRBJ1-2; maybe TRBD1 (6 bases). Germline V gene lookup returns CDR1 SNHLY and CDR2 FYNNEI. The CDR3 has 15 amino acids. Trimming pared 11 bases from V and 3 bases from J, leaving 22 bases between. This CDR3 reads CAPGPGLRGDYGYTF. The DNA for the CDR3 is TGTGCCCCCGGGCCGGGGCTGAGGGGGGACTATGGCTACACCTTC.

This chain connects TRBV5-6 to TRBJ2-2, with D hard to call. V was cut by 4 bases and J by 4 bases, with 17 bases left in between. The germline V gene encodes CDR1 SGHDT and CDR2 YYEEEE. The CDR3 is 16 residues long. Here the CDR3 reads CASSTIMSRFTGELFF. As DNA, the CDR3 is TGTGCCAGCAGCACCATAATGAGCAGGTTCACCGGGGAGCTGTTTTTT.